This TCR beta chain originates from a study of blood T cell repertoires in COVID-19. This clone was detected once. Method: immunoSEQ multiplex PCR; TCRdb's copy keeps in-frame clones and lacks some. The sample records 200,000 to 250,000 clones, 65% to 90% being singletons. Sequences were obtained from peripheral blood. This receptor was identified in a woman aged 45 to 65 with acute or convalescent COVID-19.

CDR3 residues: CASRPRTSGGDTQYF. The CDR3 DNA reads TGTGCCAGCAGACCGAGGACATCCGGGGGAGATACGCAGTATTTT. The V gene is TRBV2, the J gene TRBJ2-3; the D gene is possibly TRBD2 (6 bases). The CDR3 covers 15 residues. The germline V and J ends were trimmed by 6 bases and 5 bases, with 18 bases remaining between them. Per the germline V gene, CDR1 is SNHLY and CDR2 is FYNNEI.